Included here is one TCR beta chain sequence, with context. V dropped 3 bases and J dropped 9 bases, with 18 bases sitting between them. Germline lookup yields CDR1 LGHDT and CDR2 YNNKEL (reference sequence). The CDR3 is 16 residues long. TCRdb keeps only in-frame clones here, not all; method: immunoSEQ multiplex PCR. The sample has roughly 190,000 clones, roughly nine tenths seen once; the top ten hold about 3.5%. The data derive from a study of T cell responses to AZD1222 COVID-19 vaccine. The receptor was derived from an adult who received the AZD1222 COVID-19 vaccine. The V call is TRBV3-1 (or the pseudogene TRBV3-2), the J call TRBJ1-6, with a tentative D call TRBD1 (6 bases). The material was peripheral blood, obtained 28 days after the second AZD1222 dose. Here the CDR3 DNA reads TGTGCCAGCAGCCAGGGGGCAGGGGCTCTTATTTCACCCCTCCACTTT. Translated: CASSQGAGALISPLHF.